This T cell receptor beta chain was identified in a study of blood T cells in healthy people across ages. The CDR3 is 14 residues long. The germline V gene encodes CDR1 LGHDT and CDR2 YNNKEL (reference sequence). V dropped 3 bases and J dropped 3 bases, with 12 bases sitting between them. Combining a sample-barcoded 5' primer with a J-beta primer mix, a second PCR ran for roughly 6 to 12 cycles. MiXCR, applied by TCRdb to the 5' RACE reads, yields one record per CDR3 protein. The sample shows approximately 800,000 distinct CDR3 sequences, 20% to 30% of them seen only once. These same data were also listed under a study on T cells of mothers and their children.

This clonotype was obtained from a boy aged 5-17 years in good health. The chain combines TRBV3-1 with TRBJ2-7; weak D call: TRBD2 (6 bases). The sample comprised blood. The CDR3 sequence: CASSQGMDYYEQYF. For the CDR3, the DNA is TGTGCCAGCAGCCAGGGGATGGACTACTACGAGCAGTACTTC.